This T cell receptor beta chain was captured by sequencing in a study of blood T cell repertoires in COVID-19. CDR3 length: 15 amino acids. CDR1 is LGHNA and CDR2 is YSLEER in the germline V gene. V shed 0 bases and J shed 0 bases, with 7 bases lying between them. The protocol was immunoSEQ multiplex PCR, while the TCRdb copy is restricted to in-frame clones and leaves out a portion. The data show 30,000 to 40,000 clones, around four fifths seen once. The clonotype comes from a man aged 45-65 years with active COVID-19. Material: peripheral blood. The gene calls are TRBV4-3 and TRBJ2-3; no firm D call. The CDR3 reads CASSQDPDSTDTQYF. CDR3 bases: TGCGCCAGCAGCCAAGATCCAGATAGCACAGATACGCAGTATTTT.